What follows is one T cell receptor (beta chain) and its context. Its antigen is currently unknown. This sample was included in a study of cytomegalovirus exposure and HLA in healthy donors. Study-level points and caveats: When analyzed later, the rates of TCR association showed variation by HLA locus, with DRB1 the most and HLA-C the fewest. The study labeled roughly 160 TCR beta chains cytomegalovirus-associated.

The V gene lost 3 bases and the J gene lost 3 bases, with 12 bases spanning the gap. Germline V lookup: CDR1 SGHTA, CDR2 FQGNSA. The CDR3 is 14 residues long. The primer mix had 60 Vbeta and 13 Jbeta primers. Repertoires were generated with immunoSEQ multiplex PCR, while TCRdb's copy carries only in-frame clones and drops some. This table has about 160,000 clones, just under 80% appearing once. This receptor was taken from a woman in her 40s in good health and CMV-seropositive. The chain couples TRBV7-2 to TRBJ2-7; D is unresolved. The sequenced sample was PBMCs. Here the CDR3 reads CASSLHGLDYEQYF. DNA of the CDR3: TGTGCCAGCAGCTTGCATGGGCTCGACTACGAGCAGTACTTC.